The 17 T cell receptor beta chains below all came from one sample that was sequenced in a study of blood T cell repertoires in COVID-19. Generated by immunoSEQ multiplex PCR, the TCRdb table keeps only in-frame clones and is missing some. The sample contains 200,000 to 300,000 clones, around four fifths of which appear only once. The specimen sequenced was peripheral blood. The receptors originated from a woman aged 60-70 years with active or convalescent COVID-19.

The gene calls are TRBV6-5 and TRBJ1-5, with D possibly matching TRBD1 (6 bases). Germline assignment: CDR1 MNHEY and CDR2 SVGAGI. CDR3 length: 15 residues. V was shortened by 8 bases and J by 6 bases, with 20 bases between the two germline ends. CDR3 in amino acids: CASQVGTGYFQPQHF. The CDR3 nucleotides read TGTGCCAGCCAAGTGGGCACAGGGTATTTTCAGCCCCAGCATTTT.

CDR3 loop: CASSDGTGGNSPLHF. The CDR3 DNA follows: TGTGCCAGCAGCGACGGGACAGGTGGAAATTCACCCCTCCACTTT. The chain is built from TRBV9 and TRBJ1-6, with TRBD1 identical over 8 bases. This CDR3 comprises 15 residues. Germline V CDR1 and CDR2: SGDLS, YYNGEE. The V segment lost 3 bases and the J segment 7 bases; nucleotides outside the gene matches: 6.

Only one count was recorded for this clone. J is TRBJ1-1 and V is TRBV6-5; maybe TRBD1 (5 bases). The CDR3 contains 13 residues. The V gene's germline CDR1 is MNHEY and CDR2 SVGAGI. Trimming shortened V by 8 bases and J by 4 bases, and 14 bases separated the two germline ends. In nucleotides, the CDR3 is TGTGCCAGCTCCCAAGGCGGGGGCACTGAAGCTTTCTTT. Protein product: CASSQGGGTEAFF.

The chain joins TRBV2 to TRBJ1-4; possible D gene TRBD1, 6 bases. This CDR3 is built from 15 residues. The germline gives CDR1 SNHLY, CDR2 FYNNEI. V lost 7 bases and J lost 4, with 16 bases in between. CDR3 DNA: TGTGCCAGCACCCCCGGGGGGGCTGTTAATGAAAAACTGTTTTTT. This codes for CASTPGGAVNEKLFF.

The chain uses TRBV19 and TRBJ2-1; tentatively, D is TRBD2 (5 bases). CDR1 LNHDA and CDR2 SQIVND come from the germline V gene (reference sequence). CDR3 length equals 14 residues. The V end lost 2 bases, the J end lost 0 bases, and 5 bases lay between the germline ends. In DNA, the CDR3 is TGTGCCAGTAGTATAAGCGGCTCCTACAATGAGCAGTTCTTC. Its translation: CASSISGSYNEQFF. Supplemented by reference TRBV19 and TRBJ2-1, the full variable domain reads DGGITQSPKYLFRKEGQNVTLSCEQNLNHDAMYWYRQDPGQGLRLIYYSQIVNDFQKGDIAEGYSVSREKKESFPLTVTSAQKNPTAFYLCASSISGSYNEQFFGPGTRLTVL.

This rearrangement joins TRBV27 to TRBJ2-7, with 11 nucleotides matching TRBD2. This CDR3 has 17 residues. Germline values: CDR1 MNHEY, CDR2 SMNVEV (reference sequence). The V and J ends lost 0 bases and 1 base, in that order; junction bases with no gene match: 5. CDR3: CASSLSASGRISYEQYF. Here the CDR3 DNA reads TGTGCCAGCAGTTTATCAGCTAGCGGGAGGATATCCTACGAGCAGTACTTC.

The chain couples TRBV13 to TRBJ2-5; D perhaps matches TRBD2 (6 bases). Germline assignment: CDR1 PRHDT and CDR2 FYEKMQ (reference sequence). The ends were cut back, 5 bases at V and 2 bases at J, with 18 bases in the middle. The CDR3 sequence is 16 residues long. The CDR3 region is CASSGGRVEGQETQYF. DNA of the CDR3: TGTGCCAGCAGCGGAGGACGGGTGGAGGGACAAGAGACCCAGTACTTC. Based on the CDR3 plus reference TRBV13 and TRBJ2-5, the full variable domain is AAGVIQSPRHLIKEKRETATLKCYPIPRHDTVYWYQQGPGQDPQFLISFYEKMQSDKGSIPDRFSAQQFSDYHSELNMSSLELGDSALYFCASSGGRVEGQETQYFGPGTRLLVL.

This chain links TRBV18 with TRBJ2-7; 16 bases map to TRBD2. Germline V lookup: CDR1 KGHSH, CDR2 LQKENI. Losses at the gene ends were 3 bases for V and 11 bases for J; bases not matched to a gene: 7. The CDR3 consists of 15 residues. This CDR3 is CASSPSGTSGGEKYV. The CDR3 DNA is TGTGCCAGCTCACCCTCCGGGACTAGCGGGGGGGAGAAGTACGTC.

This chain links TRBV6-5 with TRBJ1-2; D remains ambiguous. CDR1 and CDR2 from the germline V gene are MNHEY and SVGAGI. The CDR3 runs to 13 residues. The V gene lost 0 bases and the J gene lost 4 bases, with 6 bases spanning the gap. The CDR3: CASSYSNSYGYTF. The CDR3 coding sequence is TGTGCCAGCAGTTACTCGAACAGCTATGGCTACACCTTC.

The chain recombines TRBV5-4 with TRBJ1-2; D is unclear. Per the germline V gene, CDR1 is SGHNT and CDR2 is YYREEE (reference sequence). This CDR3 is 14 amino acids long. V lost 5 bases, J lost 3 bases, and 14 bases lay in between. The CDR3 is CASRAQMWDYGYTF. The DNA for the CDR3 is TGTGCCAGCAGAGCGCAAATGTGGGACTATGGCTACACCTTC.

The gene calls are TRBV10-2 and TRBJ2-2, with TRBD1 identical over 7 bases. This CDR3 is built from 18 residues. V shed 4 bases and J 0 bases; nucleotides not matched to a gene: 11. The germline V gene encodes CDR1 WSHSY and CDR2 SAAADI. This CDR3 reads CASSGLPLDRANTGELFF. The CDR3 nucleotides read TGCGCCAGCAGTGGACTACCGCTCGACAGGGCGAACACCGGGGAGCTGTTTTTT.

Comments on this clone: Different DNA sequences within this sample yield the same CDR3. The chain employs TRBV6-1 and TRBJ1-1; D unclear. Between the trimmed V and J ends, which lost 0 bases and 5 bases, there was a span of 7 bases. The CDR3 spans 13 residues. From germline, CDR1 is MNHNS and CDR2 SASEGT. In DNA form, the CDR3 reads TGTGCCAGCAGTGAAGCCCGGGGAACTGAAGCTTTCTTT. It specifies CASSEARGTEAFF.

This clone was detected a few times. The rearrangement uses TRBV7-8 and TRBJ2-1, with D possibly TRBD2 on 6 matching bases. This CDR3 contains 14 residues. Germline CDR1 reads SGHVS; CDR2 reads FQNEAQ. V shed 3 bases and J shed 2 bases, with 8 bases lying between them. CDR3 protein: CASSFAGTYNEQFF. The CDR3 DNA reads TGTGCCAGCAGCTTCGCGGGGACCTACAATGAGCAGTTCTTC.

The chain uses TRBV24-1 and TRBJ1-6; no clear D gene. Germline lookup yields CDR1 KGHDR and CDR2 SFDVKD. V lost 11 bases to trimming and J lost 0 bases, with 13 bases between them. The CDR3 has 15 amino acids. CDR3 protein: CANTAGSSYNSPLHF. The DNA of the CDR3 is TGTGCCAACACCGCAGGTTCCTCCTATAATTCACCCCTCCACTTT.

J is TRBJ2-3 and V is TRBV18, with unresolved D. Trimming left V 2 bases short and J 3 bases short, with 3 bases between. Germline V lookup: CDR1 KGHSH, CDR2 LQKENI. The CDR3 totals 12 residues. The CDR3 nucleotides are TGTGCCAGCTCACCAGCGACAGATACGCAGTATTTT. The encoded protein is CASSPATDTQYF.

This clone was found many times. Because the CDR3's place on the DNA is in doubt, the DNA is left out and the CDR3 is given as listed by TCRdb. The J gene is TRBJ1-2, the V gene TRBV6-5; the table's D gene call, TRBD1, was not cross checked with the DNA. The CDR3 length equals 13 residues, ends included. Germline V gene sequence: CDR1 MNHEY, CDR2 SVGAGI. CDR3 region: CASMSVGQGAFTF.

V and J are TRBV27 and TRBJ2-2, with D uncertain. Trimming took off 3 bases at V and 7 bases at J, with 9 bases between the two ends. Germline CDR1 and CDR2: MNHEY and SMNVEV (reference sequence). The CDR3 spans 13 residues. The CDR3 here is CASSFQAVGELFF. The CDR3 DNA reads as TGTGCCAGCAGTTTTCAGGCTGTCGGGGAGCTGTTTTTT.